Listed here are 26 T cell receptor beta chains from one sample, sequenced in a study of blood T cell repertoires in COVID-19. TCRdb's table, derived via immunoSEQ multiplex PCR, lists solely in-frame clones and lacks some. The table lists about 76,000 clones, 60% to 80% of them singletons. Material: peripheral blood. These receptor sequences come from a human donor in a cohort sampled during active COVID-19.

This sequence joins TRBV18 and TRBJ1-1; possible D gene TRBD1, 6 bases. V dropped 3 bases and J dropped 1 base, with 15 bases sitting between them. This CDR3 region has 16 residues. CDR1 is KGHSH, CDR2 LQKENI, per germline. The CDR3 bases are TGTGCCAGCTCACCCCCAACAGGGAGACGGAACACTGAAGCTTTCTTT. It yields the protein CASSPPTGRRNTEAFF.

The V call is TRBV7-9, the J call TRBJ2-2; 8 bases match TRBD2. The trim removed 5 bases at V and 0 bases at J, leaving 5 bases unmatched. CDR1 is SEHNR, CDR2 FQNEAQ, per germline (reference sequence). The CDR3 has 16 amino acids. DNA of the CDR3: TGTGCCAGCAGCCCCCCAGCGGGGGCGAACACCGGGGAGCTGTTTTTT. Translating gives CASSPPAGANTGELFF.

J is TRBJ1-4 and V is TRBV4-1, with a tentative D call TRBD1 (6 bases). Trimming took off 1 base at V and 7 bases at J, with 7 bases between the two ends. The CDR3 covers 13 residues. Germline CDR1 reads MGHRA; CDR2 reads YSYEKL. CDR3 protein: CASSQGGPEKLFF. DNA of the CDR3: TGCGCCAGCAGCCAAGGGGGGCCTGAAAAACTGTTTTTT.

The count of this clone is one. The V and J genes are TRBV7-9 and TRBJ2-3; 8 bases fit TRBD2. This CDR3 has 15 amino acids. In germline, CDR1 is SEHNR, CDR2 FQNEAQ (reference sequence). The trim removed 0 bases at V and 6 bases at J, leaving 5 bases unmatched. The CDR3 bases are TGTGCCAGCAGCTTAGCCGGGACTAGAACCGATACGCAGTATTTT. It specifies CASSLAGTRTDTQYF.

This chain uses TRBV23-1 with TRBJ1-5; 8 positions match TRBD1. TRBV23-1 is designated an ORF whose function remains uncertain. The CDR3 spans 21 residues. With V trimmed by 6 bases and J by 0 bases, 22 bases remained unmatched. CDR3 coding DNA: TGCGCCAGCAGACCCGTTCAACTAGGGACAGGTATATTTTATAGCAATCAGCCCCAGCATTTT. It yields the protein CASRPVQLGTGIFYSNQPQHF.

This clone was found once. The chain combines TRBV12-3 or TRBV12-4 with TRBJ1-2; D is undetermined. The V and J ends lost 1 base and 3 bases respectively, with 6 bases between them. The CDR3 has 13 residues. This CDR3 is CASSLESYYGYTF. CDR3 bases: TGTGCCAGCAGTTTAGAATCGTACTATGGCTACACCTTC.

This clone was found a few times. The gene calls are TRBV2 and TRBJ2-6; D possibly corresponds to TRBD2 (5 bases). The ends were cut back, 6 bases at V and 4 bases at J, with 13 bases in the middle. CDR3 length: 15 amino acids. Germline CDR1 reads SNHLY; CDR2 reads FYNNEI. Here the CDR3 reads CASRGLRAGANVLTF. CDR3 bases: TGTGCCAGCAGGGGTTTGCGGGCCGGGGCCAACGTCCTGACTTTC.

V and J are TRBV3-1 (or the pseudogene TRBV3-2) and TRBJ2-1; 7 nucleotides align to TRBD1. The CDR3 totals 17 residues. CDR1 is LGHDT, CDR2 YNNKEL, per germline (reference sequence). V was pared by 0 bases and J by 2 bases, with 7 bases of the junction left unmatched. For the CDR3, the DNA is TGTGCCAGCAGCCAAGATTCGGGGACAGCCACCTACAATGAGCAGTTCTTC. Residues: CASSQDSGTATYNEQFF.

V usage is TRBV7-3 and J usage is TRBJ2-1, with D maybe TRBD1 (6 bases). Trimming took 1 base from V and 9 from J, leaving 16 bases between them. Germline V CDR1 and CDR2: SGHTA, FQGTGA. The CDR3 consists of 15 residues. The DNA of the CDR3 is TGTGCCAGCAGCTTAAGGGCAGGGGATACTAGTGAGCAGTTCTTC. It yields the protein CASSLRAGDTSEQFF.

The V call is TRBV2, the J call TRBJ1-1, with D perhaps TRBD1 (6 bases). Trimming pared 6 bases from V and 5 bases from J, leaving 19 bases between. Looked up from germline, CDR1 is SNHLY and CDR2 is FYNNEI. This CDR3 is built from 15 residues. The CDR3 nucleotides read TGTGCCAGCAGCTCTAATCCGGGGGGCAAGACTGAAGCTTTCTTT. This translates into CASSSNPGGKTEAFF.

This sequence joins TRBV5-1 and TRBJ2-4; 7 bases are shared with TRBD1. The CDR3 contains 14 residues. Trimming cost V 4 bases and J 4 bases; bases outside gene matches: 5. The germline gives CDR1 SGHRS, CDR2 YFSETQ. The CDR3 DNA is TGCGCCAGCAGCCCCAGCAGGGGGAAAAACATTCAGTACTTC. It yields the protein CASSPSRGKNIQYF.

V usage is TRBV7-3 and J usage is TRBJ2-1, with 7 bases that match TRBD1. The CDR3 runs 14 residues. Unmatched junction bases numbered 2, after V lost 4 bases and J lost 2 bases. Germline V gene data show CDR1 as SGHTA and CDR2 as FQGTGA. In DNA form, the CDR3 reads TGTGCCAGCAGCTCGGGACAGCCCTACAATGAGCAGTTCTTC. The encoded protein is CASSSGQPYNEQFF.

The chain recombines TRBV5-1 with TRBJ2-1; TRBD2 is a possible D gene (6 bases). The germline V and J ends were trimmed by 0 bases and 0 bases, with 10 bases remaining between them. CDR1 is SGHRS and CDR2 is YFSETQ in the germline V gene. This CDR3 contains 16 residues. The CDR3 is CASSLVAGTSYNEQFF. CDR3 nucleotides: TGCGCCAGCAGCTTGGTGGCGGGGACCTCCTACAATGAGCAGTTCTTC. Full variable domain (outside the CDR3, taken from reference TRBV5-1 and TRBJ2-1): KAGVTQTPRYLIKTRGQQVTLSCSPISGHRSVSWYQQTPGQGLQFLFEYFSETQRNKGNFPGRFSGRQFSNSRSEMNVSTLELGDSALYLCASSLVAGTSYNEQFFGPGTRLTVL.

The chain uses TRBV9 and TRBJ2-1; D is unclear. The CDR3 has 13 residues. CDR1 is SGDLS, CDR2 YYNGEE, per germline. V lost 0 bases and J lost 5, with 6 bases in between. As DNA, the CDR3 is TGTGCCAGCAGCGTAGGTCCCAACAATGAGCAGTTCTTC. Its translation: CASSVGPNNEQFF.

The rearrangement uses TRBV24-1 and TRBJ1-6; 8 nucleotides agree with TRBD1. Trimming took 11 bases from V and 10 from J; bases not matched to a gene: 3. The CDR3 totals 11 residues. In germline, CDR1 is KGHDR, CDR2 SFDVKD. As DNA, the CDR3 is TGTGCCAACACAGGGGGGTCACCCCTCCACTTT. This sequence encodes CANTGGSPLHF.

The rearrangement uses TRBV18 and TRBJ2-5; 8 bases line up with TRBD1. Germline CDR1 and CDR2: KGHSH and LQKENI. Trimming took 3 bases from V and 3 from J; bases not matched to a gene: 12. The CDR3 length is 17 residues. CDR3 region: CASSPRTGGSPKETQYF. Here the CDR3 DNA reads TGTGCCAGCTCACCCCGAACAGGGGGAAGTCCAAAAGAGACCCAGTACTTC.

The chain combines TRBV6-9 with TRBJ2-5; the D gene is possibly TRBD1 (5 bases). The CDR3 loop spans 16 amino acids. Germline-derived CDR1 and CDR2 are MNHGY and SVAAGI. V dropped 0 bases and J dropped 3 bases, with 14 bases sitting between them. The CDR3 reads CASSYSQQVGEETQYF. The CDR3 nucleotides are TGTGCCAGCAGTTATTCCCAACAGGTTGGGGAAGAGACCCAGTACTTC.

V and J are TRBV29-1 and TRBJ1-2, with D possibly being TRBD1 (6 bases). The CDR3 is 12 residues long. Per the germline V gene, CDR1 is SQVTM and CDR2 is ANQGSEA. The germline V and J ends were trimmed by 4 bases and 5 bases, with 11 bases remaining between them. CDR3 sequence (DNA): TGCAGCGTTGGCCTACAGGGATATGGCTACACCTTC. Translated: CSVGLQGYGYTF.

This clone was seen only once. The CDR3 DNA reads as TGTGCCAGCAGCTTTGGACTAGCGGGGTACAATGAGCAGTTCTTC. Its protein is CASSFGLAGYNEQFF. The V gene is TRBV7-3, the J gene TRBJ2-1; TRBD2 matches at 12 bases. This CDR3 region has 15 residues. Trimming cost V 3 bases and J 4 bases; bases outside gene matches: 1. Germline-derived CDR1 and CDR2 are SGHTA and FQGTGA.

The chain carries TRBV24-1 and TRBJ1-2; the D is unclear. The CDR3 contains 12 residues. Deletions cut 5 bases from V and 4 bases from J, with 7 bases between. Germline V CDR1 and CDR2: KGHDR, SFDVKD. The CDR3 bases are TGTGCCACCAGTGGGGCGAGCTATGGCTACACCTTC. The encoded protein is CATSGASYGYTF.

This clone has a single count. The V gene is TRBV5-1, the J gene TRBJ1-2; 7 positions agree with TRBD1. There are 15 residues in the CDR3. CDR1 SGHRS and CDR2 YFSETQ come from the germline V gene. The junction had 7 bases not matched to a gene; V was cut back by 2 bases and J by 3 bases. CDR3 protein: CASSFGAGGHYGYTF. The DNA of the CDR3 is TGCGCCAGCAGCTTTGGAGCAGGGGGGCACTATGGCTACACCTTC.

The chain uses TRBV19 and TRBJ2-1, with TRBD1 matching 8 bases. The V segment lost 6 bases and the J segment 3 bases; nucleotides outside the gene matches: 7. This CDR3 region has 15 residues. Germline-derived CDR1 and CDR2 are LNHDA and SQIVND (reference sequence). DNA for the CDR3: TGTGCCAGTAGCCAAGACAGGGGTAACTACAATGAGCAGTTCTTC. Translated, it gives CASSQDRGNYNEQFF.

V is TRBV4-2 and J is TRBJ2-7; D perhaps matches TRBD2 (6 bases). The CDR3 is made up of 15 amino acids. Germline CDR1 and CDR2: LGHNA and YNFKEQ. Trimming pared 3 bases from V and 3 bases from J, leaving 15 bases between. CDR3 DNA sequence: TGTGCCAGCAGCCACGGGAGACTAGGAGGCTACGAGCAGTACTTC. Translated, it gives CASSHGRLGGYEQYF.

This clone appeared once. Other DNA sequences within the sample encode an identical CDR3. V and J are TRBV18 and TRBJ1-2, with D tentatively TRBD1 (5 bases). Germline V gene sequence: CDR1 KGHSH, CDR2 LQKENI. Trimming stripped 3 bases from V and 2 bases from J, with 7 bases between. The CDR3 contains 13 residues. This chain's CDR3 is CASSPDKNYGYTF. The CDR3 DNA reads TGTGCCAGCTCACCGGACAAGAACTATGGCTACACCTTC.

The table lists this clone with many counts. The chain recombines TRBV6-6 with TRBJ2-7, with D tentatively TRBD2 (6 bases). V dropped 6 bases and J dropped 0 bases, with 12 bases sitting between them. Germline V CDR1 and CDR2: MNHNY, SVGAGI (reference sequence). There are 14 residues in the CDR3. The CDR3 bases are TGTGCCAGCAGCCCCCGGGGGTCCTCCTACGAGCAGTACTTC. It codes for CASSPRGSSYEQYF.

The V and J genes are TRBV19 and TRBJ2-7, with D hard to call. The CDR3 extends over 13 amino acids. Germline values: CDR1 LNHDA, CDR2 SQIVND (reference sequence). Trimming left V 3 bases short and J 7 bases short, with 13 bases between. For the CDR3, the DNA is TGTGCCAGTAGTATTACCAAGGTCGGGGAGCAGTACTTC. This encodes CASSITKVGEQYF.